Below, one T cell receptor beta chain is given with its context. Antigen specificity is unknown. Germline V gene sequence: CDR1 SGHRS, CDR2 YFSETQ. The CDR3 has 14 residues. V shed 0 bases and J shed 5 bases, with 11 bases lying between them. The sample comes from a study of T-cell memory formation after mild COVID-19. Study at large: Most TCR clusters belonged to a single donor. General study results and limits: Largely, contracting CD4+ clones fell within CM and EM, and contracting CD8+ clones within EMRA.

Barcoded TCR alpha and TCR beta cDNA libraries with UMIs came from 5'RACE using constant-segment primers. Using its own MiXCR run on the 5' RACE reads, TCRdb lists one record per CDR3 protein. Of some 130,000 distinct CDR3 sequences in the sample, roughly 15% were seen once. The receptor was isolated from an adult woman who had mild COVID-19 (a few samples of this study predate the infection). Cell type and time point are not known. The sample taken for sequencing was PBMCs or a T cell subset sorted from them (not recorded which). The V gene is TRBV5-1, the J gene TRBJ2-5; no firm D call. The CDR3 coding sequence is TGCGCCAGCAGCTTGGCCGCATACGCGGAGACCCAGTACTTC. Residues: CASSLAAYAETQYF.